The TCR beta chain described here comes from a study of blood T cell repertoires in COVID-19. As for the study in general: The analysed material was cDNA or gDNA that came from T cells, B-cell-depleted T cells, or PBMCs.

Libraries were prepared by immunoSEQ multiplex PCR; TCRdb keeps only in-frame clonotypes and omits some of them. The sample gives tens of thousands of clones, about four fifths of which show up once; about 7.2% is in the top ten. This CDR3 contains 14 residues. Losses at the gene ends were 4 bases for V and 8 bases for J; bases not matched to a gene: 12. In germline, CDR1 is DFQATT, CDR2 SNEGSKA (reference sequence). The J gene is TRBJ1-2, the V gene TRBV20-1; 8 bases agree with TRBD1. Material for sequencing was peripheral blood. The sequence derives from a man in his 60s with active COVID-19. For the CDR3, the DNA is TGCAGTGCTACTGATCCCAGGGGGCTAAGGGGCTACACCTTC. As protein: CSATDPRGLRGYTF.